One and the same sample provided the 21 T cell receptor beta chains below, sequenced in a study of identical twins. TCRdb processed the 5' RACE reads anew with MiXCR; each CDR3 protein has one entry. The sample consists of a few hundred thousand distinct CDR3 sequences, under 8.5% of them appearing once. The same sample was also studied in work on T cells expressing NK-cell markers.

The sample comprised CD8+ T cells sorted from blood. These receptors were collected from a woman younger than 35 in good health.

This clonotype came up many times. The chain links TRBV20-1 to TRBJ1-1; TRBD1 matches at 8 bases. Per germline, CDR1 DFQATT and CDR2 SNEGSKA (reference sequence). J gave up 1 base and V 6 bases, and 4 bases lay outside the gene matches. The CDR3 runs to 13 residues. The CDR3 protein is CSAKDRGNTEAFF. The DNA for the CDR3 is TGCAGTGCGAAAGACAGGGGGAACACTGAAGCTTTCTTT.

The V and J genes are TRBV11-3 and TRBJ2-1; TRBD2 matches 13 bases. The CDR3 contains 15 residues. V shed 6 bases, J shed 7 bases, and the junction held 6 bases outside the gene matches. Germline V CDR1 and CDR2: SGHNT, YENEEA. The CDR3, as DNA: TGTGCCAGCAGTGATGGGACTAGCGGGATGAATGAGCAGTTCTTC. Translation: CASSDGTSGMNEQFF.

This clonotype was found many times. The J gene is TRBJ2-5, the V gene TRBV12-3 or TRBV12-4, with TRBD2 identical over 8 bases. The CDR3 length is 17 residues. Trimming took 5 bases from V and 0 from J; bases not matched to a gene: 11. In nucleotides, the CDR3 is TGTGCCAGCAGTAGAGGTCTCGCGGGAGGCCACCAAGAGACCCAGTACTTC. As protein: CASSRGLAGGHQETQYF.

A few counts support this clonotype. The chain recombines TRBV2 with TRBJ2-7; D ambiguous. CDR1 and CDR2 (germline): SNHLY, FYNNEI. This CDR3 region has 16 residues. V was pared by 2 bases and J by 2 bases, with 16 bases between. The CDR3 nucleotides are TGTGCCAGCAGTGAACCCCCTTACTCACCCCCCTACGAGCAGTACTTC. It is translated as CASSEPPYSPPYEQYF.

This clonotype has at least ten counts. V is TRBV12-3 or TRBV12-4 and J is TRBJ1-3, with 10 bases fitting TRBD1. The ends lost 5 bases at V and 8 bases at J; junction bases unmatched: 9. There are 15 residues in the CDR3. CDR3 bases: TGTGCCAGCAGTCCCGGGACAGGGGCGTCGGACACCATATATTTT. The encoded protein is CASSPGTGASDTIYF.

The table lists this clonotype with a few counts. The chain combines TRBV12-5 with TRBJ2-1; D possibly uses TRBD1 or TRBD2 (5 bases each). Germline CDR1 and CDR2: LGHNT and FRNRAP. The CDR3 is 21 amino acids. V was pared by 1 base and J by 4 bases, with 29 bases between. CDR3 bases: TGTGCTAGTGGTTTGGCCATCACCACAGGCTACGGGGAATCGGATTACAATGAGCAGTTCTTC. It codes for CASGLAITTGYGESDYNEQFF.

This rearrangement joins TRBV7-6 to TRBJ2-7; 11 bases are shared with TRBD2. Germline-derived CDR1 and CDR2 are SGHVS and FNYEAQ. CDR3 length: 14 residues. V dropped 8 bases and J dropped 3; count of bases not matched to a gene: 6. CDR3: CASHSGTSGYEQYF. In DNA form, the CDR3 reads TGTGCCAGCCATTCCGGGACTAGCGGCTACGAGCAGTACTTC.

This clonotype was counted many times. J is TRBJ2-1 and V is TRBV20-1; D gene ambiguous. The CDR3 is made up of 15 amino acids. Germline lookup yields CDR1 DFQATT and CDR2 SNEGSKA (reference sequence). The ends were cut back, 6 bases at V and 6 bases at J, with 21 bases in the middle. CDR3 amino acids: CSAKSYLSLFNEQFF. Here the CDR3 DNA reads TGCAGTGCCAAATCCTACCTCTCCCTCTTCAATGAGCAGTTCTTC.

This clonotype was seen a single time. The chain combines TRBV9 with TRBJ1-1; the D gene is possibly TRBD1 (5 bases). Germline V gives CDR1 SGDLS, CDR2 YYNGEE. The CDR3 totals 12 residues. Trimming removed 4 bases from V and 10 bases from J, with 14 bases in between. CDR3 sequence (DNA): TGTGCCAGCAGCTTAAACAGTGGGGCAGCTTTCTTT. This translates into CASSLNSGAAFF.

This clonotype was detected a few times. The V gene is TRBV4-1, the J gene TRBJ2-5; D gene ambiguous. Germline V CDR1 and CDR2: MGHRA, YSYEKL. V was shortened by 4 bases and J by 2 bases, with 8 bases between the two germline ends. This CDR3 spans 13 amino acids. Here the CDR3 DNA reads TGCGCCAGCAGCCCACTCACGCAAGAGACCCAGTACTTC. It is translated as CASSPLTQETQYF.

This clonotype was detected a few times. The CDR3 DNA is TGTGCCAGCAGCACGGGGCTAAAGGGTGGCTACACCTTC. Protein sequence: CASSTGLKGGYTF. The chain links TRBV12-3 or TRBV12-4 to TRBJ1-2, with D maybe TRBD1 (5 bases). The ends were cut back, 6 bases at V and 7 bases at J, with 15 bases in the middle. The CDR3 is 13 amino acids.

This clonotype was seen many times. The chain couples TRBV6-5 to TRBJ2-1, with unresolved D. Germline lookup yields CDR1 MNHEY and CDR2 SVGAGI. V was trimmed by 5 bases and J by 9 bases, leaving 11 bases between them. This CDR3 is built from 12 residues. The CDR3 protein is CASSTWGSEQFF. The CDR3 nucleotides read TGTGCCAGCAGTACCTGGGGAAGTGAGCAGTTCTTC.

J is TRBJ1-1 and V is TRBV7-9; TRBD1 matches 7 bases. This CDR3 has 17 amino acids. Per germline, CDR1 SEHNR and CDR2 FQNEAQ (reference sequence). V lost 5 bases to trimming and J lost 2 bases; unmatched junction nucleotides: 14. CDR3 sequence reads: CASSPLIRRDRNTEAFF. The CDR3 DNA is TGTGCCAGCAGCCCCCTTATCCGGCGGGACAGAAACACTGAAGCTTTCTTT.

This clonotype was recorded many times. V gene TRBV9 combines with J gene TRBJ1-2; D gene ambiguous. Per the germline V gene, CDR1 is SGDLS and CDR2 is YYNGEE. Trimming stripped 3 bases from V and 0 bases from J, with 24 bases between. The CDR3 consists of 19 residues. CDR3 DNA: TGTGCCAGCAGCGCCTCGTCCGTCCAGCCTCGGGAGTCTAACTATGGCTACACCTTC. Amino acid sequence: CASSASSVQPRESNYGYTF.

The genes are TRBV7-9 and TRBJ2-7, with a possible D match to TRBD2 (6 bases). Germline V lookup: CDR1 SEHNR, CDR2 FQNEAQ (reference sequence). V lost 5 bases, J lost 4 bases, and 18 bases lay in between. The CDR3 has 15 residues. The CDR3 is CASSGGSSGKYEQYF. The CDR3 region has the DNA TGTGCCAGCAGCGGGGGGTCGTCAGGGAAGTACGAGCAGTACTTC.

The V gene is TRBV5-1, the J gene TRBJ1-1, with D unresolved. Germline assignment: CDR1 SGHRS and CDR2 YFSETQ. V shed 0 bases and J shed 5 bases, with 8 bases lying between them. The CDR3 is 13 amino acids. Here the CDR3 DNA reads TGCGCCAGCAGCTTGGCCGTGGGGACTGAAGCTTTCTTT. As protein: CASSLAVGTEAFF. Looking up the rest from reference TRBV5-1 and TRBJ1-1 gives the full variable domain: KAGVTQTPRYLIKTRGQQVTLSCSPISGHRSVSWYQQTPGQGLQFLFEYFSETQRNKGNFPGRFSGRQFSNSRSEMNVSTLELGDSALYLCASSLAVGTEAFFGQGTRLTVV.

The sample holds a few counts of this clonotype. The gene calls are TRBV12-3 or TRBV12-4 and TRBJ2-1; 14 bases are shared with TRBD2. CDR3 length: 16 amino acids. V dropped 3 bases and J dropped 6; count of bases not matched to a gene: 4. The CDR3 is CASSFLGTSGSNEQFF. The CDR3 DNA reads as TGTGCCAGCAGTTTCTTAGGGACTAGCGGGAGCAATGAGCAGTTCTTC.

The chain links TRBV6-1 to TRBJ2-1; 7 positions match TRBD1. This CDR3 region has 15 residues. Germline CDR1 and CDR2: MNHNS and SASEGT. J lost 2 bases, V lost 4 bases, and 5 bases had no gene match. The CDR3 loop is CASSGRGGPYNEQFF. The CDR3 DNA follows: TGTGCCAGCAGTGGACGAGGGGGCCCCTACAATGAGCAGTTCTTC.

The chain is built from TRBV24-1 and TRBJ2-2, with D maybe TRBD2 (6 bases). Trimming removed 5 bases from V and 0 bases from J, with 12 bases in between. Germline V gene sequence: CDR1 KGHDR, CDR2 SFDVKD. There are 16 residues in the CDR3. The CDR3 nucleotides are TGTGCCACCAGTGGCCCCGGGAGCGCGAACACCGGGGAGCTGTTTTTT. It yields the protein CATSGPGSANTGELFF.

V and J are TRBV10-2 and TRBJ2-7; TRBD2 matches 9 bases. V lost 4 bases, J lost 7 bases, and 11 bases stayed unmatched. The CDR3 has 15 amino acids. CDR1 WSHSY and CDR2 SAAADI come from the germline V gene. The CDR3 reads CASSGGAGGSKEQYF. Here the CDR3 DNA reads TGCGCCAGCAGTGGGGGGGCGGGAGGGTCAAAGGAGCAGTACTTC.

There are many counts of this clonotype. This chain uses TRBV19 with TRBJ2-7; 7 bases are a match to TRBD1. CDR3 length equals 13 residues. The V gene's germline CDR1 is LNHDA and CDR2 SQIVND (reference sequence). Trimming at V came to 5 bases and at J to 0 bases, leaving 1 base not matched to a gene. Here the CDR3 DNA reads TGTGCCAGTAGTTGGGACAGCTCCTACGAGCAGTACTTC. It encodes CASSWDSSYEQYF.